Reported below is one T cell receptor beta chain. Its cognate antigen is unknown. This sample is drawn from a study of cytotoxic CD8 clonotypes in ibrutinib-treated CLL. As for the study in general: Average yields of roughly 260,000 productive templates and around 100,000 productive rearrangements characterized the samples.

Germline V gives CDR1 LGHNA, CDR2 YNFKEQ. The CDR3 totals 14 residues. V gave up 0 bases and J gave up 6 bases, with 10 bases separating them. Sequenced by immunoSEQ multiplex PCR; TCRdb stores in-frame clones only, minus some. The sample carries about 120,000 clones, roughly 88% recorded once. Study results and limitations: Public clonotypes were seen rarely and were contracted or stable on treatment. Clonality was higher at baseline than in age-matched healthy donors and tracked circulating CD8+ T-cell counts.

This rearrangement joins TRBV4-2 to TRBJ2-3; D not resolved. The input for sequencing was PBMCs, taken after 24 months of ibrutinib treatment. The receptor was derived from a human donor with chronic lymphocytic leukemia. CDR3 DNA sequence: TGTGCCAGCAGCCAAGATTATGGACGGGATACGCAGTATTTT. This encodes CASSQDYGRDTQYF.